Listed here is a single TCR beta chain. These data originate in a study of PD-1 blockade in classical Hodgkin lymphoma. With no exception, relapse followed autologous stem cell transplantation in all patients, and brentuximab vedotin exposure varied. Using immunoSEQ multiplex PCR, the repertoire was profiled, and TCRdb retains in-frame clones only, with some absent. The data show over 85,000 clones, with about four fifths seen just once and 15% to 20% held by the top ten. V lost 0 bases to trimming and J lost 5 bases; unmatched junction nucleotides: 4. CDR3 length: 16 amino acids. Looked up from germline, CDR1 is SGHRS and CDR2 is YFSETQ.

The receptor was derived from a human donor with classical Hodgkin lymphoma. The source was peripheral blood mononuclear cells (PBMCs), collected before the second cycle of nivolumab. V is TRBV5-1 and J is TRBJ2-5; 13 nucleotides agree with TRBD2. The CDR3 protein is CASSLALAGGLETQYF. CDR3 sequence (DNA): TGCGCCAGCAGCTTGGCACTAGCGGGAGGGCTGGAGACCCAGTACTTC.